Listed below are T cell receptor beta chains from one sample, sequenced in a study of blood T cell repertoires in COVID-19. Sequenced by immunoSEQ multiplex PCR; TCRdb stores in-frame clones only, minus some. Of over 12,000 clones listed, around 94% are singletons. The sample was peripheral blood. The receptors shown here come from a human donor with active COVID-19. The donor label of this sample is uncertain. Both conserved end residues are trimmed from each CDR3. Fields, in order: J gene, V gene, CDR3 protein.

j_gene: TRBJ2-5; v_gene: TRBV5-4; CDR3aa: ASSPGGAETQY
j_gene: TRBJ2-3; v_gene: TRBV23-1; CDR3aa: ASSQCAGVWPTDTQY
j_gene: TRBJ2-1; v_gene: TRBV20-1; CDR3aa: SASGQEQF
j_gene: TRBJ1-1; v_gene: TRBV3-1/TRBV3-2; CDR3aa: ASSRSGTEAF
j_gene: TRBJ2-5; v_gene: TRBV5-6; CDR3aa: ASSRRLTGQETQY
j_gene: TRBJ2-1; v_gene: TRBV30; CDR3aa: AWTRPGGAAYNEQF
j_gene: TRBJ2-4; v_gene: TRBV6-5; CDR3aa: ASSLELAKNIQY
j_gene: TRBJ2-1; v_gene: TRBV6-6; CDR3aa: ASSPTLLVSYNEQF
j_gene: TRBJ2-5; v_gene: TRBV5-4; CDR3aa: ASSLGGASGQETQY
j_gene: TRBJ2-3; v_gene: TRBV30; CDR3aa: AWSRLAGTDTQY
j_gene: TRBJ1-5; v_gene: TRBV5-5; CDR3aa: ASSRDYSNQPQH
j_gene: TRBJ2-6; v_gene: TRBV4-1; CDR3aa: ASSQDRGVLSSGANVLT
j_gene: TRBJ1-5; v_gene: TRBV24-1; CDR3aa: ATSPGGASQPQH
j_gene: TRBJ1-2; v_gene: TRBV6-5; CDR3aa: ATMTGAGYGYT
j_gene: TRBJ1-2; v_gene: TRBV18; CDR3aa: ASSGQGNYGYT
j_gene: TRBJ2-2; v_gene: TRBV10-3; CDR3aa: AISELSGRAGELF
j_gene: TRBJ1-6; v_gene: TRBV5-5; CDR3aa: ASSFSGGHSPLH
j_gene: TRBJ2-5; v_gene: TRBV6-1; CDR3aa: ASSEARLAGGFQETQY
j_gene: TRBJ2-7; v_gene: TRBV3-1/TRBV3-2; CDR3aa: ASSQVLGRVFNEQY
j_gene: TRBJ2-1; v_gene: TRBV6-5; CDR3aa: ATNIGNEQF
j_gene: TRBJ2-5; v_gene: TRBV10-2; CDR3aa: ASKLGETQY
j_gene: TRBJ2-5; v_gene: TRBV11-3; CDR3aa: ASSLGQAFQETQY
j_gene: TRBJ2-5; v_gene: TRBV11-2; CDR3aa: ASSLRAGQETQY
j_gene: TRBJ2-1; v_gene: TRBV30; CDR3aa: AWSARQGDLEQF
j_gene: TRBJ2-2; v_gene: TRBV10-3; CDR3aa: AISESLAANTGELF
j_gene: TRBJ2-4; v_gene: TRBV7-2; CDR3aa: ASSQTGGSGIQY
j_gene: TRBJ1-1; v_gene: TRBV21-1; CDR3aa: ASSKGRGRNTEAF
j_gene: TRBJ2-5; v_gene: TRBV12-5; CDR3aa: ASGLTMGLAGGGQETQY
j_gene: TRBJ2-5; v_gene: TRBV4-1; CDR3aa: ASSGEGVETQY
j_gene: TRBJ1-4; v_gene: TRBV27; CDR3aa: ASSTGDRGSEKLF
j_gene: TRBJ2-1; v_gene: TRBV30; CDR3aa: AWSQGSNNEQF
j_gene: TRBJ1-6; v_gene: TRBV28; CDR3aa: ASSLWQGASPLH
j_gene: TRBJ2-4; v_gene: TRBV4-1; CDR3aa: ASSQDRTGGDIQY
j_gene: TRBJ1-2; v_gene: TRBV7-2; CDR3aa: ASSWNRGLCT
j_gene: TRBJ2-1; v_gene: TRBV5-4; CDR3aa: ASSFRTSSYNEQF
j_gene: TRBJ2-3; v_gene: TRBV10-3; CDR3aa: AIGQGRTDTQY
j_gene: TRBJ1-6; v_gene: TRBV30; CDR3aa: AWSGDIGSPLH
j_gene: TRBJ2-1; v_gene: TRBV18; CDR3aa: ASQKDEQF
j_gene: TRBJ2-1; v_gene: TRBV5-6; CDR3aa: ASSYPRTGQYNEQF
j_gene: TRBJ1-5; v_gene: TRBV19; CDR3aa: ASSPPGGGRSNQPQH
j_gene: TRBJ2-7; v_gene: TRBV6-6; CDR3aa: ASTPAGTSGGYEQY